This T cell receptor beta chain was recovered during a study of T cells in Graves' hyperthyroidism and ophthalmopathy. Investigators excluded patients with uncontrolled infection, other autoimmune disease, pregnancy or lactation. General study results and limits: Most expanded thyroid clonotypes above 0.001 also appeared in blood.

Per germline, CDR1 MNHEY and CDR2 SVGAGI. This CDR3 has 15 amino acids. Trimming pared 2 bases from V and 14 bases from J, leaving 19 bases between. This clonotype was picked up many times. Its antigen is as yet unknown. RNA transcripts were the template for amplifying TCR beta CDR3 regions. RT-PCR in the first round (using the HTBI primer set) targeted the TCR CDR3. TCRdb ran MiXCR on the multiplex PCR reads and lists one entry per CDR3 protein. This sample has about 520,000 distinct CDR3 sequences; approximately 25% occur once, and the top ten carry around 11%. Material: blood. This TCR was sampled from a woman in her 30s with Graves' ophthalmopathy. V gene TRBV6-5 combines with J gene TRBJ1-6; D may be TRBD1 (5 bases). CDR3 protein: CASSYRDGTTKTLHF. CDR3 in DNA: TGTGCCAGCAGTTACCGGGACGGGACCACCAAGACCCTCCACTTT.